This TCR beta chain was identified during a study of shared clonotypes between healthy human individuals. Comments on this clone: Its antigen is currently unknown.

Replicate PCRs from sorted subsets contained roughly 200 ng DNA, which is some 30,000 T cell genomes. Clones were sequenced by immunoSEQ multiplex PCR, and TCRdb holds only the in-frame ones, with some missing. The sample records more than 2 million clones, approximately 95% being singletons. Whole-study results and caveats: Generally, naive subsets came out with larger estimated richness than memory subsets. Roughly 5% of naive CD4 clonotypes were shared across four donors. Donors were few, which limited the genetic and exposure-history diversity represented.

The naive CD8 population came from CD45RO-negative cells selected for CCR7, without terminally differentiated effector memory CD45RA+ cells. The length of the CDR3 is 15 residues. CDR1 SGHDT and CDR2 YYEEEE come from the germline V gene. Trimming shortened V by 1 base and J by 10 bases, and 18 bases separated the two germline ends. The sequence was collected from a man aged 18 to 29 in good health. Sequenced input: naive CD8+ T cells sorted from blood. The chain is built from TRBV5-6 and TRBJ2-1; TRBD1 might be the D (5 bases). The CDR3 spells CASSLLGLNVVEQFF. The CDR3 bases are TGTGCCAGCAGCTTGCTGGGGCTCAATGTCGTAGAGCAGTTCTTC.